A single T cell receptor beta chain is shown here with its context. The PCR ran on 60 Vbeta and 13 Jbeta primers. Assay used: immunoSEQ multiplex PCR; TCRdb lists only in-frame clones, some missing. Here the sample spans 110,000 to 150,000 clones, 65% to 80% being singletons. This sample is part of a study of cytomegalovirus exposure and HLA in healthy donors. The V gene lost 1 base and the J gene lost 7 bases, with 8 bases spanning the gap. The V gene's germline CDR1 is SGHVS and CDR2 FQNEAQ. This CDR3 spans 13 amino acids. This rearrangement joins TRBV7-8 to TRBJ1-5, with D possibly being TRBD1 (5 bases). The sequenced sample was PBMCs. The receptor was isolated from a woman between 50 and 59 years old in good health and CMV-seropositive. The CDR3 region is CASSLEGLQPQHF. The CDR3 DNA reads as TGTGCCAGCAGCTTAGAGGGGCTGCAGCCCCAGCATTTT.